One sample yielded the 27 T cell receptor beta chains listed below, sequenced in a study of blood T cells in healthy people across ages. For the second PCR, which ran for roughly 7 to 11 cycles, a sample-barcoded 5' primer and a J-beta primer mix were used. TCRdb itself ran the 5' RACE reads through MiXCR, one entry per CDR3 protein. Altogether 1,300,000 or so distinct CDR3 sequences are present, 59% being singletons, with the ten largest covering over 5.5%. The sample comprised blood. These receptors all come from a man aged 18 to 30 in good health.

The rearrangement joins TRBV27 to TRBJ2-2; possible D gene TRBD1, 6 bases. The CDR3 is 15 amino acids. Germline V CDR1 and CDR2: MNHEY, SMNVEV (reference sequence). Deletions cut 2 bases from V and 7 bases from J, with 14 bases between. CDR3 protein: CASSLIPQGHGELFF. As DNA, the CDR3 is TGTGCCAGCAGTTTAATCCCACAGGGTCACGGGGAGCTGTTTTTT.

The genes are TRBV10-3 and TRBJ1-4, with D unclear. From germline, CDR1 is ENHRY and CDR2 SYGVKD. Trimming removed 8 bases at V and 6 bases at J, with 7 bases between. The CDR3 has 11 amino acids. Here the CDR3 reads CAISEDEKLFF. DNA for the CDR3: TGTGCCATCTCGGAGGATGAAAAACTGTTTTTT.

This clonotype was detected once. One end of the junction does not line up with germline, which may come from a read error. The chain couples TRBV10-3 to TRBJ1-3; a weak D match, TRBD1 (5 bases). CDR1 is ENHRY and CDR2 is SYGVKD in the germline V gene. The CDR3 has 15 amino acids. The CDR3 coding sequence is TGTGCCACCAGTGGCGTGGGGGGCTCTGGAAACACCATATATTTT. Translated: CATSGVGGSGNTIYF.

The chain is built from TRBV6-1 and TRBJ2-5; 12 nucleotides line up with TRBD2. Trimming removed 5 bases from V and 3 bases from J; junction bases left unmatched: 13. The CDR3 sequence is 18 residues long. The V gene's germline CDR1 is MNHNS and CDR2 SASEGT. The CDR3 loop reads CASSPPGLAGIEEETQYF. Here the CDR3 DNA reads TGTGCCAGCAGTCCCCCCGGACTAGCGGGGATTGAAGAAGAGACCCAGTACTTC.

The table lists this clonotype with many counts. This chain connects TRBV10-3 to TRBJ1-2; D not resolved. V lost 4 bases, J lost 1 base, and 7 bases lay in between. The CDR3 is 13 residues long. Germline loops: CDR1 ENHRY, CDR2 SYGVKD. CDR3 sequence reads: CAISADHNYGYTF. As DNA, the CDR3 is TGTGCCATCAGTGCTGACCATAACTATGGCTACACCTTC.

This chain joins TRBV20-1 and TRBJ2-7; no firm D call. Germline assignment: CDR1 DFQATT and CDR2 SNEGSKA (reference sequence). This CDR3 has 11 amino acids. The CDR3 DNA reads as TGCAGCGCGACGGTTAGCTACGAGCAGTACTTC. Amino acid sequence: CSATVSYEQYF.

This clonotype has only one observation. This chain uses TRBV3-1 with TRBJ2-4; no clear D gene. The ends were cut back, 5 bases at V and 6 bases at J, with 14 bases in the middle. Germline CDR1 and CDR2: LGHDT and YNNKEL (reference sequence). This CDR3 spans 14 amino acids. The CDR3 region is CASSVLGVLNIQYF. DNA of the CDR3: TGTGCCAGCAGCGTATTAGGCGTATTAAACATTCAGTACTTC.

The chain is built from TRBV27 and TRBJ2-7; D is uncertain. Germline assignment: CDR1 MNHEY and CDR2 SMNVEV (reference sequence). The CDR3 is 15 residues long. Trimming removed 6 bases from V and 0 bases from J, with 15 bases in between. The CDR3 here is CASSPLDRDSYEQYF. In DNA form, the CDR3 reads TGTGCCAGCAGCCCCCTCGACCGTGACTCCTACGAGCAGTACTTC.

In this sample, this clonotype turned up a few times. The V call is TRBV29-1, the J call TRBJ2-1, with D perhaps matching TRBD2 (5 bases). Trimming pared 8 bases from V and 10 bases from J, leaving 15 bases between. There are 11 residues in the CDR3. Germline CDR1 is SQVTM and CDR2 is ANQGSEA. The CDR3 here is CSTVSGYEQFF. The CDR3 DNA is TGCAGCACCGTGTCGGGGTACGAGCAGTTCTTC.

This clonotype has a count of ten or more. The chain is built from TRBV7-2 and TRBJ2-1; D unresolved. Per the germline V gene, CDR1 is SGHTA and CDR2 is FQGNSA. The CDR3 runs to 18 residues. The V gene lost 2 bases and the J gene lost 2 bases, with 19 bases spanning the gap. CDR3 bases: TGTGCCAGCAGCTTAAGTGTACGCGAAAGGGCAGCCTACAATGAGCAGTTCTTC. Protein sequence: CASSLSVRERAAYNEQFF.

This clonotype was observed many times. The chain combines TRBV29-1 with TRBJ2-5; D uncertain. Trimming pared 3 bases from V and 2 bases from J, leaving 10 bases between. Germline V gene sequence: CDR1 SQVTM, CDR2 ANQGSEA. The CDR3 runs to 13 residues. CDR3 region: CSVEVGIQETQYF. The CDR3 DNA sequence: TGCAGCGTTGAGGTGGGGATACAAGAGACCCAGTACTTC.

The chain uses TRBV3-1 and TRBJ2-5; 10 positions match TRBD1. Gene TRBJ2-7 matches the end of the DNA better, so the J call may be wrong. The germline CDR1 and CDR2 sequences are LGHDT and YNNKEL (reference sequence). The CDR3 spans 14 residues. CDR3 sequence reads: CASSYRTGGSEQYF. CDR3 bases: TGTGCCAGCAGTTACCGGACAGGGGGAAGCGAGCAGTACTTC.

The chain combines TRBV6-5 with TRBJ2-4; D perhaps matches TRBD2 (6 bases). CDR3 length equals 16 residues. CDR1 and CDR2 from the germline V gene are MNHEY and SVGAGI. V was pared by 2 bases and J by 5 bases, with 16 bases between. The CDR3 coding sequence is TGTGCCAGCAGTTACGGCCCGGAGGGACCTCAAAACATTCAGTACTTC. Protein: CASSYGPEGPQNIQYF.

The chain has TRBV3-1 and TRBJ2-7, with 13 bases that match TRBD2. The CDR3 has 16 residues. Germline CDR1 reads LGHDT; CDR2 reads YNNKEL (reference sequence). V gave up 1 base and J gave up 6 bases; unmatched junction bases: 6. Here the CDR3 reads CASSQGRGLAGVEQYF. The CDR3 DNA reads TGTGCCAGCAGCCAAGGGAGAGGACTAGCGGGAGTCGAGCAGTACTTC.

V usage is TRBV5-1 and J usage is TRBJ2-7, with 12 bases lining up with TRBD2. This CDR3 has 17 residues. Germline V CDR1 and CDR2: SGHRS, YFSETQ. V shed 4 bases and J 2 bases; nucleotides not matched to a gene: 10. The CDR3 bases are TGCGCCAGCAGCCCTACTAGCGGGGGGCGCAATACCTACGAGCAGTACTTC. Its translation: CASSPTSGGRNTYEQYF.

The chain uses TRBV7-9 and TRBJ2-1; D gene unclear. The ends were cut back, 5 bases at V and 2 bases at J, with 16 bases in the middle. Per germline, CDR1 SEHNR and CDR2 FQNEAQ (reference sequence). This CDR3 region has 16 residues. The CDR3 region is CASSPPGISTYNEQFF. CDR3 nucleotide sequence: TGTGCCAGCAGCCCCCCAGGAATATCCACCTACAATGAGCAGTTCTTC.

This sequence joins TRBV29-1 and TRBJ2-2; maybe TRBD1 (6 bases). V lost 4 bases and J lost 5, with 17 bases in between. Germline V gene lookup returns CDR1 SQVTM and CDR2 ANQGSEA. CDR3 length: 15 amino acids. The CDR3 DNA sequence: TGCAGCGTTGTTAGTCAGGGGCTGTGGACCGGGGAGCTGTTTTTT. As protein: CSVVSQGLWTGELFF.

This clonotype was seen only a few times. The chain is built from TRBV6-5 and TRBJ1-1; D remains unclear. V lost 2 bases and J 5 bases, leaving 21 bases between the germline ends. The CDR3 has 17 residues. Germline V gene lookup returns CDR1 MNHEY and CDR2 SVGAGI. The CDR3 bases are TGTGCCAGCAGTTACGGGTTGTTTGAGGGCGCTTGGACTGAAGCTTTCTTT. The encoded protein is CASSYGLFEGAWTEAFF.

There are a few counts of this clonotype. The CDR3 sequence: CASSDRILSYEQYF. The DNA of the CDR3 is TGTGCCAGCAGTGACAGGATTCTCTCCTACGAGCAGTACTTC. V usage is TRBV25-1 and J usage is TRBJ2-7; D is unresolved. Deletions cut 3 bases from V and 0 bases from J, with 9 bases between. CDR1 and CDR2 (germline): MGHDK, SYGVNS. The CDR3 spans 14 residues.

The chain uses TRBV27 and TRBJ1-2; D perhaps matches TRBD1 (6 bases). The CDR3 totals 11 residues. V shed 10 bases and J shed 1 base, with 7 bases lying between them. Germline loops: CDR1 MNHEY, CDR2 SMNVEV (reference sequence). The CDR3 is CATRGNYGYTF. The CDR3 DNA reads TGTGCCACCAGGGGTAACTATGGCTACACCTTC.

In its sample, this clonotype was seen once. V gene TRBV6-1 combines with J gene TRBJ2-5, with TRBD2 identical over 13 bases. Germline V gene sequence: CDR1 MNHNS, CDR2 SASEGT. The CDR3 extends over 15 amino acids. Trimming took 4 bases from V and 11 from J; bases not matched to a gene: 10. The CDR3 spells CASSAGTSGNNEQYF. The DNA for the CDR3 is TGTGCCAGCAGTGCCGGGACTAGCGGGAATAATGAGCAGTACTTC.

V and J are TRBV6-1 and TRBJ2-6; unclear D gene. This CDR3 region has 14 residues. V was pared by 6 bases and J by 2 bases, with 8 bases between. Germline V gene data show CDR1 as MNHNS and CDR2 as SASEGT. The CDR3 sequence: CASRTETGANVLTF. The DNA of the CDR3 is TGTGCCAGCAGAACAGAAACTGGGGCCAACGTCCTGACTTTC.

The V and J genes are TRBV7-7 and TRBJ2-3, with D perhaps TRBD2 (6 bases). Germline CDR1 reads SSHAT; CDR2 reads FNYEAQ (reference sequence). Trimming stripped 4 bases from V and 3 bases from J, with 14 bases between. The CDR3 consists of 15 residues. The CDR3, as DNA: TGTGCCAGCAGCTCCGGGGAAGGGAGGACAGATACGCAGTATTTT. Translation gives CASSSGEGRTDTQYF.

This clonotype has more than one count but fewer than ten. The CDR3 region is CASSPGQGAFSDTQYF. The DNA of the CDR3 is TGTGCCAGCAGTCCCGGACAGGGGGCTTTCTCAGATACGCAGTATTTT. J is TRBJ2-3 and V is TRBV12-3 or TRBV12-4, with TRBD1 matching over 11 bases. The CDR3 is 16 amino acids. V shed 5 bases and J 4 bases; nucleotides not matched to a gene: 8.

This chain connects TRBV29-1 to TRBJ2-7; D remains unclear. The end of the DNA is better explained by TRBJ2-5, so the J call may be wrong. The CDR3 length is 11 residues. Germline V gives CDR1 SQVTM, CDR2 ANQGSEA. As DNA, the CDR3 is TGCAGCGTAGGAGTTCGGGAGACCCAGTACTTC. Translated, it gives CSVGVRETQYF.

This clonotype was recorded only once. One end of the junction does not line up with germline, which may come from a read error. The rearrangement joins TRBV25-1 to TRBJ1-4; tentatively, D is TRBD1 (6 bases). The germline V gene has CDR1 MGHDK and CDR2 SYGVNS. The CDR3 extends over 14 amino acids. CDR3: CASSRGWANGKLFF. CDR3 nucleotide sequence: TGTGCCAGCTCCAGGGGATGGGCTAATGGAAAACTGTTTTTT. Looking up the rest from reference TRBV25-1 and TRBJ1-4 gives the full variable domain: EADIYQTPRYLVIGTGKKITLECSQTMGHDKMYWYQQDPGMELHLIHYSYGVNSTEKGDLSSESTVSRIRTEHFPLTLESARPSHTSQYLCASSRGWANGKLFFGSGTQLSVL.

This rearrangement joins TRBV6-2 or TRBV6-3 to TRBJ2-5; TRBD1 aligns across 8 bases. The CDR3 contains 19 residues. The germline V gene has CDR1 MNHEY and CDR2 SVGEGT. V shed 6 bases, J shed 0 bases, and the junction held 18 bases outside the gene matches. CDR3 bases: TGTGCCAGCAGCTTTTCTATTCAACCGACAGGGGATTACCAAGAGACCCAGTACTTC. It codes for CASSFSIQPTGDYQETQYF.